Sequencing of this T cell receptor (beta chain) was carried out in a study of cytomegalovirus exposure and HLA in healthy donors. Produced via immunoSEQ multiplex PCR; TCRdb's table is partial and in-frame only. Of hundreds of thousands of clones detected, 80% to 90% appear once; the ten largest clones hold roughly 0.83%. In germline, CDR1 is MGHRA, CDR2 YSYEKL. This CDR3 spans 15 amino acids. V was pared by 1 base and J by 8 bases, with 14 bases between. This clone was found once. Sequencing used PBMCs. This sequence was found in a woman between 18 and 29 years old in good health and CMV-seronegative. The V and J genes are TRBV4-1 and TRBJ1-4; no clear D. The CDR3 DNA follows: TGCGCCAGCAGCCAAGTAACGAGACAATGGGAAAAACTGTTTTTT. This encodes CASSQVTRQWEKLFF.